A single sample gave rise to the 10 T cell receptor beta chains below, sequenced in a study of Ad26.COV2.S vaccination and SARS-CoV-2 variants. Data came from immunoSEQ multiplex PCR; TCRdb stores just in-frame clones and leaves some out. The sample lists about 350,000 clones; roughly 94% were seen once. This sample comprised peripheral blood, obtained after recovery from COVID-19. The receptors originated from a human donor who had recovered from COVID-19.

To note about this clone: Distinct nucleotide sequences in the sample also encode this CDR3. The rearrangement uses TRBV9 and TRBJ2-3; tentatively, D is TRBD2 (6 bases). This CDR3 contains 15 residues. Trimming took 0 bases from V and 1 from J, leaving 9 bases between them. The germline V gene has CDR1 SGDLS and CDR2 YYNGEE. CDR3 loop: CASSVGGVGTDTQYF. The CDR3 DNA is TGTGCCAGCAGCGTAGGCGGGGTCGGCACAGATACGCAGTATTTT.

The chain carries TRBV19 and TRBJ2-1; D gene unclear. Germline V gene data show CDR1 as LNHDA and CDR2 as SQIVND (reference sequence). Trimming pared 1 base from V and 8 bases from J, leaving 6 bases between. CDR3 length equals 12 residues. The CDR3 loop is CASSIGVHEQFF. DNA of the CDR3: TGTGCCAGTAGTATAGGGGTCCATGAGCAGTTCTTC.

The CDR3 coding sequence is TGTGCCAGCAGCTTCCTCGGGCCCCGATACGAGCAGTACTTC. Amino acid sequence: CASSFLGPRYEQYF. The gene calls are TRBV5-6 and TRBJ2-7; D not certain. V shed 2 bases and J shed 4 bases, with 13 bases lying between them. CDR3 length: 14 residues. The germline CDR1 and CDR2 sequences are SGHDT and YYEEEE.

The chain joins TRBV20-1 to TRBJ2-7; no clear D. Germline V gives CDR1 DFQATT, CDR2 SNEGSKA (reference sequence). The CDR3 extends over 11 amino acids. V was shortened by 3 bases and J by 4 bases, with 7 bases between the two germline ends. CDR3: CSARLRYEQYF. In DNA form, the CDR3 reads TGCAGTGCTAGGCTGCGGTACGAGCAGTACTTC.

This clone was counted a single time. This chain uses TRBV9 with TRBJ2-5; a possible D gene is TRBD2 (5 bases). The V gene's germline CDR1 is SGDLS and CDR2 YYNGEE. The CDR3 is 15 amino acids. V lost 0 bases and J lost 1, with 10 bases in between. CDR3 sequence reads: CASSVDWRIQETQYF. The CDR3 nucleotides are TGTGCCAGCAGCGTAGACTGGAGGATCCAAGAGACCCAGTACTTC.

The genes are TRBV6-2 or TRBV6-3 and TRBJ1-1, with D maybe TRBD1 (5 bases). CDR3 length equals 18 residues. V was pared by 2 bases and J by 0 bases, with 19 bases between. Germline V gene lookup returns CDR1 MNHEY and CDR2 SVGEGT. The CDR3 is CASSYESGGGAMNTEAFF. The DNA for the CDR3 is TGTGCCAGCAGTTACGAGTCGGGGGGTGGAGCAATGAACACTGAAGCTTTCTTT.

Note on this clone: Other DNA sequences in this sample translate to the same CDR3. The chain recombines TRBV18 with TRBJ2-3; no clear D gene. Germline-derived CDR1 and CDR2 are KGHSH and LQKENI. CDR3 length: 14 residues. V lost 1 base and J 0 bases, leaving 5 bases between the germline ends. In DNA form, the CDR3 reads TGTGCCAGCTCACCACTGGGGAGCACAGATACGCAGTATTTT. Amino acid sequence: CASSPLGSTDTQYF.

This clone came up once. V gene TRBV2 combines with J gene TRBJ1-2; no reliable D call. The length of the CDR3 is 14 residues. V lost 3 bases to trimming and J lost 8 bases, with 16 bases between them. The germline CDR1 and CDR2 sequences are SNHLY and FYNNEI. The CDR3 protein is CASSDDMTTWGYTF. The CDR3 DNA is TGTGCCAGCAGTGACGATATGACGACATGGGGCTACACCTTC. Filled out from reference TRBV2 and TRBJ1-2, the complete variable domain reads EPEVTQTPSHQVTQMGQEVILRCVPISNHLYFYWYRQILGQKVEFLVSFYNNEISEKSEIFDDQFSVERPDGSNFTLKIRSTKLEDSAMYFCASSDDMTTWGYTFGSGTRLTVV.

This sequence joins TRBV5-4 and TRBJ1-1; no firm D call. From germline, CDR1 is SGHNT and CDR2 YYREEE (reference sequence). The CDR3 loop spans 14 amino acids. Deletions cut 3 bases from V and 0 bases from J, with 9 bases between. The CDR3 sequence: CASSSWTVNTEAFF. Written as DNA, the CDR3 is TGTGCCAGCAGCTCGTGGACCGTGAACACTGAAGCTTTCTTT.

This clone was counted a single time. The sample holds other DNA sequences that translate to the same CDR3. This chain links TRBV2 with TRBJ2-7; D not certain. Looked up from germline, CDR1 is SNHLY and CDR2 is FYNNEI. This CDR3 comprises 12 residues. V was cut by 4 bases and J by 0 bases, with 4 bases left in between. CDR3 nucleotides: TGTGCCAGCAGTGCAGTCTCCTACGAGCAGTACTTC. Protein: CASSAVSYEQYF.